This paragraph reports one T cell receptor beta chain. Trimming pared 2 bases from V and 3 bases from J, leaving 14 bases between. Germline V gene data show CDR1 as LNHDA and CDR2 as SQIVND (reference sequence). CDR3 length: 15 residues. The data were obtained in a study of blood T cell repertoires in COVID-19. Clones were sequenced by immunoSEQ multiplex PCR, and TCRdb holds only the in-frame ones, with some missing. This sample has about 37,000 clones, with around 87% found just once. The J gene is TRBJ2-7, the V gene TRBV19; a possible D gene is TRBD1 (5 bases). The sequencing input was peripheral blood. The TCR originated in a human donor in a cohort sampled during active COVID-19. CDR3 bases: TGTGCCAGTAGTATACCAGGGTTGGCTATCTACGAGCAGTACTTC. This gives the protein CASSIPGLAIYEQYF.